A single sample is the source of the 25 T cell receptor beta chains below, sequenced in a study of blood T cells in healthy people across ages (dated by TCRdb to between 2014 and 2017). The library was made by 5' RACE. Sequencing used an Illumina HiSeq 2500. A second roughly 6 to 11 cycle PCR used a sample-barcoded 5' primer and a J-beta primer mix. Starting from the raw public reads, TCRdb applied fastp trimming at Q25, assembled clones with MiXCR and retained in-frame beta chains. Rows are unified per CDR3 protein, each entry keeping the most common DNA and genes. The sample includes roughly 1,500,000 distinct CDR3 sequences, with about 35% observed a single time. About 11% of the sample is held by the ten biggest clonotypes. The sample consisted of blood. The source of these receptors is a woman in her twenties or thirties in good health.

The table lists this clonotype with a few counts. This chain connects TRBV9 to TRBJ2-3, with TRBD2 matching 7 bases. Per germline, CDR1 SGDLS and CDR2 YYNGEE. V lost 1 base, J lost 3 bases, and 8 bases stayed unmatched. This CDR3 contains 16 residues. CDR3 nucleotide sequence: TGTGCCAGCAGCGTACAAGCGGGGTCGGTAACAGATACGCAGTATTTT. It specifies CASSVQAGSVTDTQYF.

V gene TRBV4-2 combines with J gene TRBJ2-7; unclear D gene. Trimming stripped 4 bases from V and 4 bases from J, with 20 bases between. Germline assignment: CDR1 LGHNA and CDR2 YNFKEQ. The CDR3 length is 16 residues. This chain's CDR3 is CASSPQKNKREYEQYF. The CDR3 region has the DNA TGTGCCAGCAGCCCGCAAAAGAATAAGAGAGAATACGAGCAGTACTTC.

This chain uses TRBV27 with TRBJ1-6; D is possibly TRBD1 (5 bases). V gave up 5 bases and J gave up 10 bases, with 18 bases separating them. The CDR3 has 15 amino acids. Germline lookup yields CDR1 MNHEY and CDR2 SMNVEV (reference sequence). The CDR3 DNA follows: TGTGCCAGCAGTCCCCCAAGGGGAAGATGGTCACCCCTCCACTTT. Its protein is CASSPPRGRWSPLHF.

This clonotype showed up many times. Germline is not matched at one junction end, which may reflect a read error. This rearrangement joins TRBV12-3 or TRBV12-4 to TRBJ2-7; tentatively, D is TRBD2 (6 bases). CDR3 length equals 12 residues. Here the CDR3 reads CASSLADYEQYF. In nucleotides, the CDR3 is TGTGCCAGCAGCTTAGCGGATTACGAGCAGTACTTC.

The chain combines TRBV5-6 with TRBJ2-4, with D possibly TRBD2 on 7 matching bases. This CDR3 has 16 amino acids. V lost 0 bases and J 13 bases, leaving 23 bases between the germline ends. Germline assignment: CDR1 SGHDT and CDR2 YYEEEE. CDR3 region: CASSLERGGYILEQYF. The CDR3 coding sequence is TGTGCCAGCAGCTTGGAGAGGGGGGGCTACATCCTTGAGCAGTACTTC.

This clonotype was observed a handful of times. The chain carries TRBV2 and TRBJ1-2; D is undetermined. Germline CDR1 and CDR2: SNHLY and FYNNEI. The CDR3 runs 13 residues. The germline V and J ends were trimmed by 3 bases and 4 bases, with 9 bases remaining between them. CDR3: CASSDVIPYGYTF. CDR3 nucleotides: TGTGCCAGCAGTGACGTGATTCCCTATGGCTACACCTTC.

The chain links TRBV2 to TRBJ2-3, with D possibly being TRBD2 (5 bases). Germline V gene sequence: CDR1 SNHLY, CDR2 FYNNEI. V lost 3 bases to trimming and J lost 8 bases, with 6 bases between them. The CDR3 totals 11 residues. The CDR3 region is CASSDEGTQYF. The CDR3 bases are TGTGCCAGCAGTGACGAGGGTACGCAGTATTTT.

This chain connects TRBV20-1 to TRBJ2-2, with TRBD2 matching 12 bases. The CDR3 runs 16 residues. Trimming took 3 bases from V and 0 from J; bases not matched to a gene: 2. CDR1 is DFQATT, CDR2 SNEGSKA, per germline (reference sequence). The DNA of the CDR3 is TGCAGTGCTAGCCCTAGCGGGAGGGCGAACACCGGGGAGCTGTTTTTT. This encodes CSASPSGRANTGELFF.

The chain links TRBV27 to TRBJ2-1, with 11 bases that match TRBD2. In germline, CDR1 is MNHEY, CDR2 SMNVEV (reference sequence). The CDR3 is made up of 16 amino acids. V lost 5 bases and J lost 7; bases outside the gene matches: 10. Written as DNA, the CDR3 is TGTGCCAGCAGTCAAGTAGCGGGAGGGCCTCAGAATGAGCAGTTCTTC. Translation gives CASSQVAGGPQNEQFF.

This clonotype was observed a single time. V is TRBV7-3 and J is TRBJ1-1, with D maybe TRBD1 (5 bases). The CDR3 covers 15 residues. V was pared by 5 bases and J by 5 bases, with 18 bases between. Germline V CDR1 and CDR2: SGHTA, FQGTGA. The CDR3 nucleotides read TGTGCCAGCAGCGTAGGAATAGGTGGGGGTACTGAAGCTTTCTTT. This translates into CASSVGIGGGTEAFF. Full variable domain (missing parts from reference TRBV7-3 and TRBJ1-1): GAGVSQTPSNKVTEKGKYVELRCDPISGHTALYWYRQSLGQGPEFLIYFQGTGAADDSGLPNDRFFAVRPEGSVSTLKIQRTERGDSAVYLCASSVGIGGGTEAFFGQGTRLTVV.

This clonotype came up a few times. CDR3 amino acids: CASSFHGTTSTEQYF. The CDR3, as DNA: TGTGCCAGCAGCTTTCACGGGACAACTAGTACCGAGCAGTACTTC. The genes are TRBV7-8 and TRBJ2-5; TRBD1 might be the D (6 bases). Gene TRBJ2-7 matches the end of the DNA better, so the J call may be wrong. Germline V gene data show CDR1 as SGHVS and CDR2 as FQNEAQ. The CDR3 consists of 15 residues.

This clonotype has only a few counts. The J gene is TRBJ2-7, the V gene TRBV28; 14 nucleotides line up with TRBD2. The V gene end was trimmed by 6 bases and the J gene end by 4 bases; junction bases not matched to a gene: 11. Looked up from germline, CDR1 is MDHEN and CDR2 is SYDVKM. CDR3 length equals 17 residues. CDR3 nucleotide sequence: TGTGCCAGCAGCCGGGGACTAGCGGGAGCCAACATTTACGAGCAGTACTTC. Amino acids: CASSRGLAGANIYEQYF. Combining the CDR3 with reference TRBV28 and TRBJ2-7 gives the whole variable domain DVKVTQSSRYLVKRTGEKVFLECVQDMDHENMFWYRQDPGLGLRLIYFSYDVKMKEKGDIPEGYSVSREKKERFSLILESASTNQTSMYLCASSRGLAGANIYEQYFGPGTRLTVT.

This clonotype was counted between two and nine times. The V gene is TRBV29-1, the J gene TRBJ1-2, with unresolved D. Germline V CDR1 and CDR2: SQVTM, ANQGSEA. V lost 7 bases and J 6 bases, leaving 6 bases between the germline ends. The CDR3 runs 9 residues. The CDR3 bases are TGCAGCGAGGATAATGGCTACACCTTC. It translates to CSEDNGYTF.

This clonotype has just a few counts. The chain couples TRBV5-5 to TRBJ2-1; perhaps D is TRBD1 or TRBD2 (5 bases each). This CDR3 is built from 16 residues. Germline CDR1 and CDR2: SGHKS and YYEKEE (reference sequence). Between the trimmed V and J ends, which lost 4 bases and 0 bases, there was a span of 14 bases. CDR3 protein: CASSAFGASSYNEQFF. DNA of the CDR3: TGTGCCAGCAGCGCATTCGGGGCTAGCTCCTACAATGAGCAGTTCTTC.

The chain joins TRBV30 to TRBJ2-7, with D tentatively TRBD2 (6 bases). The germline V gene encodes CDR1 GTSNPN and CDR2 SVGIG (reference sequence). The CDR3 loop spans 12 amino acids. The V and J ends lost 3 bases and 6 bases respectively, with 12 bases between them. CDR3 in DNA: TGTGCCTGGAGCGGGAGTTCTCGCGAGCAGTACTTC. Amino acid sequence: CAWSGSSREQYF.

This chain joins TRBV6-1 and TRBJ1-1; a weak D match, TRBD1 (5 bases). This CDR3 has 16 residues. Germline CDR1 reads MNHNS; CDR2 reads SASEGT. The ends were cut back, 4 bases at V and 0 bases at J, with 15 bases in the middle. The CDR3 coding sequence is TGTGCCAGCAGTGCTGTGGGGCAAACGGTGAACACTGAAGCTTTCTTT. Encoded protein: CASSAVGQTVNTEAFF.

The rearrangement uses TRBV9 and TRBJ2-7; D uncertain. Germline V gives CDR1 SGDLS, CDR2 YYNGEE. The CDR3 sequence is 15 residues long. Trimming stripped 2 bases from V and 0 bases from J, with 12 bases between. The CDR3: CASSVDQRSSYEQYF. The CDR3 nucleotides read TGTGCCAGCAGCGTCGACCAAAGGAGCTCCTACGAGCAGTACTTC.

The genes are TRBV9 and TRBJ2-7; tentatively, D is TRBD2 (7 bases). The end of the DNA is better explained by TRBJ2-5, so the J call may be wrong. Germline assignment: CDR1 SGDLS and CDR2 YYNGEE. This CDR3 is built from 15 residues. The CDR3 sequence: CASSRGGGPIETQYF. CDR3 sequence (DNA): TGTGCCAGCTCTAGGGGGGGAGGGCCAATCGAGACCCAGTACTTC.

The chain is built from TRBV20-1 and TRBJ2-1; 9 bases match TRBD2. This CDR3 contains 14 residues. Germline V gene data show CDR1 as DFQATT and CDR2 as SNEGSKA (reference sequence). Germline trimming cut 0 bases from V and 6 bases from J; bases unmatched to any gene: 3. The CDR3 DNA follows: TGCAGTGCTAGAGATATGCGGGGGGGCAATGAGCAGTTCTTC. It specifies CSARDMRGGNEQFF.

This clonotype was counted a few times. V and J are TRBV12-3 or TRBV12-4 and TRBJ2-5; either TRBD1 or TRBD2 may fit D (5 bases each). V shed 6 bases and J shed 5 bases, with 16 bases lying between them. The CDR3 loop spans 14 amino acids. The CDR3 DNA reads as TGTGCCAGCAGCTCCTGGGGGAGTAAGGAGACCCAGTACTTC. Residues: CASSSWGSKETQYF.

This clonotype showed up just a few times. The chain uses TRBV2 and TRBJ2-3; 11 bases line up with TRBD1. Per germline, CDR1 SNHLY and CDR2 FYNNEI. J lost 0 bases, V lost 2 bases, and 10 bases had no gene match. The CDR3 loop spans 19 amino acids. CDR3 sequence: CASSERTGGFVGSTDTQYF. CDR3 nucleotides: TGTGCCAGCAGTGAAAGGACAGGGGGCTTTGTAGGGAGCACAGATACGCAGTATTTT.

This CDR3 is CASTSQGNIHYNEQFF. CDR3 in DNA: TGTGCCAGCACTTCCCAGGGGAACATTCACTACAATGAGCAGTTCTTC. The V and J genes are TRBV2 and TRBJ2-1, with a weak D call TRBD1 (6 bases). The CDR3 runs 16 residues. CDR1 and CDR2 (germline): SNHLY, FYNNEI. V dropped 7 bases and J dropped 3 bases, with 19 bases sitting between them.

The rearrangement joins TRBV11-1 to TRBJ2-1; 10 nucleotides line up with TRBD2. CDR3 length equals 17 residues. V gave up 2 bases and J gave up 2 bases; unmatched junction bases: 6. Germline V lookup: CDR1 SGHAT, CDR2 FQDESV (reference sequence). Here the CDR3 DNA reads TGTGCCAGCAGCTTACACCCGGGACTAGCGACCTACAATGAGCAGTTCTTC. It encodes CASSLHPGLATYNEQFF.

The V gene is TRBV27, the J gene TRBJ2-7; D uncertain. V lost 0 bases, J lost 5 bases, and 14 bases lay in between. CDR3 size: 15 residues. CDR1 MNHEY and CDR2 SMNVEV come from the germline V gene (reference sequence). CDR3 protein: CASSLSSRFPHEQYF. The CDR3 DNA reads TGTGCCAGCAGTTTATCGAGCCGGTTCCCTCACGAGCAGTACTTC.

This clonotype was observed a handful of times. V usage is TRBV7-9 and J usage is TRBJ2-7, with a possible D match to TRBD2 (5 bases). The CDR3 consists of 15 residues. Germline V CDR1 and CDR2: SEHNR, FQNEAQ (reference sequence). Trimming removed 6 bases from V and 3 bases from J, with 18 bases in between. As DNA, the CDR3 is TGTGCCAGCAGTCCCATGGTCCTAGCAGACTACGAGCAGTACTTC. This sequence encodes CASSPMVLADYEQYF.